This TCR beta chain stems from a study of cytomegalovirus exposure and HLA in healthy donors. Study-wide results and limits: In an earlier analysis, about 87% or about 30%: the productive usage of most TCR beta V segments. Testing in vitro showed a few CMV-associated chains specific for CMV antigens. Follow-up analysis seemed to connect common viral pathogens with several of the most significant clusters identified.

Notes on this clone: Its target is not known.

Both 60 Vbeta primers and 13 Jbeta primers went into the PCR. Libraries were prepared by immunoSEQ multiplex PCR; TCRdb keeps only in-frame clonotypes and omits some of them. The sample carries over 150,000 clones, more than 75% recorded once. CDR1 is LNHNV and CDR2 is YYDKDF in the germline V gene (reference sequence). The V and J ends lost 4 bases and 2 bases, in that order; junction bases with no gene match: 6. The CDR3 is 15 amino acids. This receptor was obtained from a girl aged 10 to 17 in good health and CMV-seropositive. The rearrangement uses TRBV15 and TRBJ2-7; 9 nucleotides align to TRBD1. The sequencing input was PBMCs. CDR3 residues: CATSTGQGPPYEQYF. CDR3 nucleotide sequence: TGTGCCACCAGCACTGGACAGGGGCCCCCCTACGAGCAGTACTTC.